Listed here is a single TCR beta chain. Its antigen is as yet unknown. This sample stems from a study of cytomegalovirus exposure and HLA in healthy donors. Trimming left V 3 bases short and J 4 bases short, with 10 bases between. The germline CDR1 and CDR2 sequences are MNHEY and SMNVEV (reference sequence). The CDR3 consists of 14 residues. PCR amplification relied on 60 Vbeta primers (plus 13 Jbeta primers). The assay was immunoSEQ multiplex PCR, and TCRdb's table has in-frame clones only and misses some. This table holds some 130,000 clones, 70% to 75% found once. General study points: In a later analysis, most CMV-associated TCR beta chains appeared HLA-restricted. Presence/absence comparisons presumed near-even sequencing depth among donors.

This sequence joins TRBV27 and TRBJ2-1; weak D call: TRBD1 (5 bases). Sequencing used PBMCs. This receptor was identified in a woman aged 40 to 50 in good health and CMV-seronegative. The CDR3 coding sequence is TGTGCCAGCAGTTTTACAGGAGTTTACAATGAGCAGTTCTTC. Its protein is CASSFTGVYNEQFF.